This record covers a single T cell receptor beta chain. Trimming removed 2 bases from V and 10 bases from J; junction bases left unmatched: 9. CDR1 SGHRS and CDR2 YFSETQ come from the germline V gene. The CDR3 consists of 15 residues. The data are from a study of cytomegalovirus exposure and HLA in healthy donors. The PCR contained 60 Vbeta and 13 Jbeta primers. TCRdb keeps only in-frame clones here, not all; method: immunoSEQ multiplex PCR. This sample has about 130,000 clones, with approximately 78% found just once. The chain employs TRBV5-1 and TRBJ1-6; 7 nucleotides agree with TRBD1. The material sequenced was PBMCs. The clonotype comes from a woman aged 50 to 60 in good health and CMV-seropositive. DNA for the CDR3: TGCGCCAGCAGCTTCTCACAGGGGATGCGGTCACCCCTCCACTTT. Translating it yields CASSFSQGMRSPLHF.